Listed below are T cell receptor beta chains from one sample, sequenced in a study of blood T cell repertoires in COVID-19. Profiled with immunoSEQ multiplex PCR; TCRdb holds only in-frame clones, not every one. The sample shows fewer than 250,000 clones, 83% of them seen only once. Sequencing was done on a sample of peripheral blood. These receptor sequences come from a middle-aged woman with active or convalescent COVID-19. CDR3s include the opening cysteine and the closing phenylalanine or tryptophan. The D gene is left open where the match is weak. A row's size may be missing; if present it is once, few, many or a size class.

TRBJ1-4 | TRBD1 | TRBV9 | - | TGTGCCAGCAGCGTAGGGGGACAGGATAATGAAAAACTGTTTTTT | CASSVGGQDNEKLFF
TRBJ1-6 | TRBD1 | TRBV12-3/TRBV12-4 | once | TGTGCCAGCAGCGGACAGGGCGATTCACCCCTCCACTTT | CASSGQGDSPLHF
TRBJ1-2 | - | TRBV7-3 | - | TGTGCCAGCAGCTTAATGGGGCAAACTGGCTACACCTTC | CASSLMGQTGYTF
TRBJ1-2 | TRBD1 | TRBV7-9 | - | TGTGCCAGCAGCTTAGTCCCCGGACAGGGGGCAGACTATGGCTACACCTTC | CASSLVPGQGADYGYTF
TRBJ1-2 | TRBD1 | TRBV29-1 | - | TGCAGCGCAACTGACAGGGACTATGGCTACACCTTC | CSATDRDYGYTF
TRBJ2-3 | TRBD1 | TRBV15 | - | TGTGCCACCAGCACCAGGACAGGGACTAGCACAGATACGCAGTATTTT | CATSTRTGTSTDTQYF
TRBJ1-1 | TRBD1 | TRBV6-5 | - | TGTGCCAGCAGAGGAGACAGGGCACCGAACGCTGAAGCTTTCTTT | CASRGDRAPNAEAFF
TRBJ1-2 | TRBD1 | TRBV7-3 | - | TGTGCCAGCAGCTTAGGGGGGACAGGGATCTATGGCTACACCTTC | CASSLGGTGIYGYTF
TRBJ2-1 | - | TRBV2 | - | TGTGCCAGCAGTGATGCACAGAACAACAATGAGCAGTTCTTC | CASSDAQNNNEQFF
TRBJ2-3 | - | TRBV3-1/TRBV3-2 | - | TGTGCCAGCAGCCATGGGAGAAGAGATACGCAGTATTTT | CASSHGRRDTQYF
TRBJ1-2 | - | TRBV9 | - | TGTGCCAGCAGCGTAGCAGGGACTCAAAACTATGGCTACACCTTC | CASSVAGTQNYGYTF
TRBJ1-2 | TRBD1 | TRBV6-2/TRBV6-3 | - | TGTGCCAGCAGTGACCCGGAACCGGGACAGACTCATAGGGCCTATGGCTACACCTTC | CASSDPEPGQTHRAYGYTF
TRBJ1-3 | - | TRBV19 | - | TGTGCCAGTAGCCCTCTCGGGTCAGGGACTGGAAACACCATATATTTT | CASSPLGSGTGNTIYF
TRBJ1-1 | - | TRBV10-2 | - | TGCGCCAGCAGTGAGTCGACTCGGGCTTTCTTT | CASSESTRAFF
TRBJ2-7 | - | TRBV15 | - | TGTGCCACCAGCAGAGATCGGACAGAAATGTCCTACGAGCAGTACTTC | CATSRDRTEMSYEQYF
TRBJ2-7 | - | TRBV27 | - | TGTGCCAGCAGTTTGTCACTATCCCGTGACAGGACCTACGAGCAGTACTTC | CASSLSLSRDRTYEQYF
TRBJ2-7 | - | TRBV28 | - | TGTGCCAGCAGCCCCGTAGAGATCAAGTACGAGCAGTACTTC | CASSPVEIKYEQYF
TRBJ1-3 | - | TRBV25-1 | - | TGTGCCAGCAGTGGTCAAGATACTACAGGGACCTCTGGAAACACCATATATTTT | CASSGQDTTGTSGNTIYF
TRBJ2-7 | - | TRBV6-5 | - | TGTGCCAGCCGGGACACCTCCTACGAGCAGTACTTC | CASRDTSYEQYF
TRBJ2-1 | - | TRBV6-4 | - | TGTGCCAGCAGTGTGGTTGAGTATTCCTACAATGAGCAGTTCTTC | CASSVVEYSYNEQFF
TRBJ2-1 | TRBD2 | TRBV24-1 | - | TGTGCCACCAGTTCTAGCGGGAGAAAATACAATGAGCAGTTCTTC | CATSSSGRKYNEQFF
TRBJ1-2 | TRBD1 | TRBV29-1 | many | TGCAGCGTTGAAGTCATGGACAGGGTGGGAGGCTACACCTTC | CSVEVMDRVGGYTF
TRBJ1-6 | - | TRBV7-9 | - | TGTGCCAGCAGTATAGAGGGGGAATCACCCCTCCACTTT | CASSIEGESPLHF
TRBJ2-7 | TRBD2 | TRBV7-2 | - | TGTGCCAGCTCCGACCGCCCTAGCGGGGGTTCCTACGAGCAGTACTTC | CASSDRPSGGSYEQYF
TRBJ1-6 | TRBD1 | TRBV12-5 | - | TGTGCTAGTGGCCCGGACAGGGAAAGCTCCTATAATTCACCCCTCCACTTT | CASGPDRESSYNSPLHF
TRBJ1-2 | TRBD1 | TRBV14 | - | TGTGCCAGCAGCCAAGATCCCCGAGTAGCAGGGGGCAACTATGGCTACACCTTC | CASSQDPRVAGGNYGYTF
TRBJ2-3 | TRBD1 | TRBV9 | once | TGTGCCAGCAGCGTAGTCGCGGGGACAGGGATCCACACAGATACGCAGTATTTT | CASSVVAGTGIHTDTQYF
TRBJ1-3 | - | TRBV11-3 | once | TGTGCCAGCACCCCATTACTCTCTGGAAACACCATATATTTT | CASTPLLSGNTIYF
TRBJ1-1 | - | TRBV3-1/TRBV3-2 | - | TGTGCCAGCAGCCGGGGGGGCACTGAAGCTTTCTTT | CASSRGGTEAFF
TRBJ1-2 | - | TRBV19 | - | TGTGCCACAGGAGGGTTTAACTATGGCTACACCTTC | CATGGFNYGYTF
TRBJ1-4 | TRBD1 | TRBV9 | - | TGTGCCAGCAGAGGAGGCAGGGGGTTTTCAACTAATGAAAAACTGTTTTTT | CASRGGRGFSTNEKLFF
TRBJ1-2 | - | TRBV28 | few | TGTGCCAGCAGCGAAGCGGGGTTTTATGGCTACACCTTC | CASSEAGFYGYTF
TRBJ1-1 | - | TRBV6-2/TRBV6-3 | - | TGTGCCAGCAGTTACTCACAGAACACTGAAGCTTTCTTT | CASSYSQNTEAFF
TRBJ2-1 | TRBD2 | TRBV3-1/TRBV3-2 | once | TGTGCCAGCAGCCCAGGACTAGACCACAATGAGCAGTTCTTC | CASSPGLDHNEQFF
TRBJ2-5 | - | TRBV5-4 | - | TGTGCCAGCAGCGCCAGGGGGGTGGAGACCCAGTACTTC | CASSARGVETQYF
TRBJ2-3 | TRBD2 | TRBV24-1 | - | TGTGCCACCAGTGATTTCGGGAGGGCCACAGATACGCAGTATTTT | CATSDFGRATDTQYF
TRBJ1-2 | TRBD1 | TRBV14 | - | TGTGCCAGCGTACTGGGACAGAACTATGGCTACACCTTC | CASVLGQNYGYTF
TRBJ2-1 | - | TRBV6-6 | - | TGTGCCAGCAGTTACTCGAGCGTCTACAATGAGCAGTTCTTC | CASSYSSVYNEQFF
TRBJ1-2 | - | TRBV12-3/TRBV12-4 | - | TGTGCCAGCAGTTTAGGGGGCCTCTATGGCTACACCTTC | CASSLGGLYGYTF
TRBJ2-2 | - | TRBV12-5 | - | TGTGCTAGTGGTTTGGTACTGGCAGGGGCCGGGGAGCTGTTTTTT | CASGLVLAGAGELFF
TRBJ1-1 | - | TRBV4-1 | - | TGCGCCAGCAGCCAAGTCTCAGGGCCTAACACTGAAGCTTTCTTT | CASSQVSGPNTEAFF
TRBJ1-5 | TRBD1 | TRBV30 | - | TGTGCCTGGAGTGAGCCGACAGGGTACGGGCAGCCCCAGCATTTT | CAWSEPTGYGQPQHF